This T cell receptor beta chain came from a study of blood T cell repertoires in COVID-19. Across the whole study: The United States, Italy and Spain were the sources of the acute and convalescent COVID-19 samples. Sources were T cells, B-cell-depleted T cells, or PBMCs; the material itself was cDNA or gDNA.

Sequenced by immunoSEQ multiplex PCR; TCRdb stores in-frame clones only, minus some. The repertoire holds 110,000 or so clones, 80% to 90% seen once, with 7.9% in the top ten. The sequenced sample consisted of peripheral blood. The sequence was collected from a woman of 80 years or more with active or convalescent COVID-19.

CDR3 in DNA: TGTGCCAGCAGAATACACAATCAGCCCCAGCATTTT. It is translated as CASRIHNQPQHF. The genes are TRBV6-6 and TRBJ1-5; D not resolved. Per germline, CDR1 MNHNY and CDR2 SVGAGI (reference sequence). V lost 6 bases to trimming and J lost 3 bases, with 6 bases between them. CDR3 length: 12 residues.